Listed below are T cell receptor beta chains from one sample, sequenced in a study of T cell repertoires in cytomegalovirus infection. TCRdb fed the reads into MiXCR, producing one record per CDR3 protein. The table records 40,000 to 60,000 distinct CDR3 sequences, about a fifth of them present only once. These receptors' antigens are unknown. The material sequenced was CD8+ T cells from cultured PBMCs, taken from culture after CMV antigen stimulation. The receptors here all came from a human donor in good health (CMV status not recorded). Some clones in this sample may be carry-over from other donors' samples. The CDR3 runs from the conserved cysteine through the conserved F or W. A D gene is named only where the DNA matches it firmly. Some rows mark clone size as missing; the rest say once, few, many or name a class of expanded clone.

clone size	V gene	D gene	J gene	CDR3 protein	CDR3 DNA
NA	TRBV7-8	TRBD1	TRBJ1-6	CASSLGTGGRSSPLHF	TGTGCCAGCAGCTTAGGGACAGGGGGCCGGAGTTCACCCCTCCACTTT
NA	TRBV20-1	TRBD2	TRBJ2-5	CSATSGGAEETQYF	TGCAGTGCTACCTCCGGGGGGGCGGAAGAGACCCAGTACTTC
few	TRBV27	TRBD1	TRBJ1-3	CASSLDRGSGNTIYF	TGTGCCAGCAGCCTTGACAGGGGCTCTGGAAACACCATATATTTT
NA	TRBV27	NA	TRBJ2-3	CASSLRAGGDTQYF	TGTGCCAGCAGTTTACGGGCTGGGGGGGATACGCAGTATTTT
few	TRBV7-8	NA	TRBJ2-4	CASSSRIAKNIQYF	TGTGCCAGCAGCTCCAGAATAGCCAAAAACATTCAGTACTTC
NA	TRBV3-1	NA	TRBJ1-2	CASSQDLNSHHGYTF	TGTGCCAGCAGCCAAGATCTCAACAGCCATCATGGCTACACCTTC
once	TRBV14	NA	TRBJ1-1	CASSLDRHGNTEAFF	TGTGCCAGCAGCCTAGACAGACATGGGAACACTGAAGCTTTCTTT
NA	TRBV9	TRBD2	TRBJ2-1	CASSVEDRGAYNEQFF	TGTGCCAGCAGCGTAGAGGATCGGGGGGCCTACAATGAGCAGTTCTTC
NA	TRBV19	NA	TRBJ2-1	CASSRRARVLDNEQFF	TGTGCCAGTAGTAGAAGAGCTAGGGTCCTGGACAATGAGCAGTTCTTC
many	TRBV20-1	NA	TRBJ2-1	CSASINQLRPYNEQFF	TGCAGTGCTAGTATCAACCAACTTAGGCCCTACAATGAGCAGTTCTTC
NA	TRBV4-1	NA	TRBJ2-1	CASSQEAGIDDEQFF	TGCGCCAGCAGCCAAGAAGCAGGGATCGACGATGAGCAGTTCTTC
few	TRBV6-1	NA	TRBJ1-5	CASSERGGTYNQPQHF	TGTGCCAGCAGTGAACGAGGGGGGACATACAATCAGCCCCAGCATTTT
NA	TRBV28	NA	TRBJ2-7	CASSPSPAGTLYPYEQYF	TGTGCCAGCAGTCCCTCCCCCGCCGGGACTCTCTACCCCTACGAGCAGTACTTC
NA	TRBV6-8	NA	TRBJ1-1	CASQLGNTEAFF	TGTGCCAGCCAACTGGGGAACACTGAAGCTTTCTTT
few	TRBV12-3/TRBV12-4	NA	TRBJ1-1	CASSFAGTNTEAFF	TGTGCCAGCAGTTTCGCAGGGACGAACACTGAAGCTTTCTTT
NA	TRBV12-5	NA	TRBJ2-3	CASGLVRSGEASTDTQYF	TGTGCTAGTGGTTTGGTACGAAGCGGAGAAGCTAGCACAGATACGCAGTATTTT
NA	TRBV9	TRBD1	TRBJ2-7	CASSVAGTEVYEQYF	TGTGCCAGCAGCGTAGCCGGGACAGAAGTCTACGAGCAGTACTTC
NA	TRBV6-2/TRBV6-3	TRBD2	TRBJ2-2	CASRRDYLPGELFF	TGTGCCAGCAGGCGGGACTACCTCCCCGGGGAGCTGTTTTTT
NA	TRBV6-5	NA	TRBJ1-1	CASALPGQNTEAFF	TGTGCCAGTGCTCTTCCGGGACAGAACACTGAAGCTTTCTTT
few	TRBV10-3	NA	TRBJ2-7	CAISEPDQSSYEQYF	TGTGCCATCAGTGAGCCCGACCAGAGCTCCTACGAGCAGTACTTC
NA	TRBV7-9	NA	TRBJ2-7	CASSPGGGTYEQYF	TGTGCCAGCAGCCCAGGTGGGGGGACCTACGAGCAGTACTTC
NA	TRBV27	NA	TRBJ2-2	CASSGAGELFF	TGTGCCAGCAGTGGGGCGGGGGAGCTGTTTTTT
NA	TRBV5-1	NA	TRBJ2-1	CASSLDSGSNEQFF	TGCGCCAGCAGCTTAGACAGTGGGTCCAATGAGCAGTTCTTC